This T cell receptor beta chain stems from a study of patients and donors after allogeneic stem cell transplantation. TCRdb reprocessed the RT-PCR reads via MiXCR and lists one record per CDR3 protein. Of fewer than 180,000 distinct CDR3 sequences detected, approximately 35% appear once; the ten largest clones hold less than 60%. The CDR3 runs to 13 residues. The V gene's germline CDR1 is LNHNV and CDR2 YYDKDF (reference sequence). The ends were cut back, 8 bases at V and 7 bases at J, with 14 bases in the middle. This clonotype was seen just once. The rearrangement joins TRBV15 to TRBJ2-2; D is perhaps TRBD1 (7 bases). The sample taken for sequencing was blood, either unsorted or a sorted T cell fraction (not recorded which). The TCR sequence derives from a human donor who was either an allogeneic HSCT recipient or a stem cell or donor lymphocyte infusion donor (not recorded which). It is not recorded whose cells these are; they may come from a transplant donor. The CDR3 DNA reads as TGTGCCACCGCCAGGGGGGTACTCGGGGAGCTGTTTTTT. Protein: CATARGVLGELFF.